What follows are 31 T cell receptor beta chains derived from one specimen sequenced in a study of control samples from healthy donors and cancer patients (dated by TCRdb to 2018 to 2020). To prepare the library, the immunoSEQ multiplex PCR assay was applied. TCRdb's version of the immuneACCESS table is confined to in-frame rearrangements and falls short of the full clone set. An unresolved V gene accounts for under half of the shortfall where checked; the remainder is of unknown origin. This sample is represented by 150,000 to 200,000 clones; over 85% of them were singletons. The ten largest clones add up to 1.1% to 1.5% of the sample. The material sequenced was blood. These receptors originate from a man aged 25-45 years in good health.

This clone was detected only once. This sequence joins TRBV5-6 and TRBJ2-3, with D maybe TRBD2 (7 bases). The CDR3 runs 16 residues. The ends were cut back, 2 bases at V and 2 bases at J, with 15 bases in the middle. The V gene's germline CDR1 is SGHDT and CDR2 YYEEEE. The CDR3 DNA is TGTGCCAGCAGCTTCGCCCGGGGGGCGATCACAGATACGCAGTATTTT. It encodes CASSFARGAITDTQYF.

The V call is TRBV5-1, the J call TRBJ1-6, with TRBD1 matching 8 bases. Trimming took 5 bases from V and 5 from J; bases not matched to a gene: 6. CDR3 length equals 15 residues. Germline CDR1 is SGHRS and CDR2 is YFSETQ. The chain's CDR3 is CASSSDRDNNSPLHF. The CDR3 nucleotides read TGCGCCAGCAGTTCGGACAGGGACAATAATTCACCCCTCCACTTT.

This chain uses TRBV4-2 with TRBJ2-5, with 10 positions matching TRBD2. The CDR3 contains 17 residues. Germline V gene sequence: CDR1 LGHNA, CDR2 YNFKEQ. V dropped 0 bases and J dropped 5; count of bases not matched to a gene: 9. This CDR3 is CASSQEGFSGGAETQYF. The CDR3 DNA is TGTGCCAGCAGCCAAGAAGGTTTCAGCGGGGGGGCGGAGACCCAGTACTTC.

This clone is a singleton in its sample. The chain uses TRBV6-6 and TRBJ2-7; unclear D gene. The ends were cut back, 5 bases at V and 7 bases at J, with 12 bases in the middle. The CDR3 contains 12 residues. CDR1 is MNHNY, CDR2 SVGAGI, per germline (reference sequence). This CDR3 is CASSPTLGEQYF. The CDR3 DNA reads TGTGCCAGCAGTCCAACCCTAGGGGAGCAGTACTTC.

The rearrangement uses TRBV12-5 and TRBJ2-2; D is ambiguous. Deletions cut 2 bases from V and 6 bases from J, with 1 base between. The CDR3 contains 11 residues. Germline CDR1 LGHNT, CDR2 FRNRAP. The CDR3 coding sequence is TGTGCTAGTGGTTTGCCCGGGGAGCTGTTTTTT. Protein product: CASGLPGELFF.

This chain uses TRBV4-2 with TRBJ2-6, with D perhaps TRBD1 (5 bases). The CDR3 covers 16 residues. From germline, CDR1 is LGHNA and CDR2 YNFKEQ. The V and J ends lost 0 bases and 4 bases respectively, with 10 bases between them. In DNA form, the CDR3 reads TGTGCCAGCAGCCAAGAGGTAGGGGTAGGGGCCAACGTCCTGACTTTC. This gives the protein CASSQEVGVGANVLTF.

The DNA of the CDR3 is TGTGCCAGCAGTGAGGCGACTAGCGGGAGAACGGAGCAGTTCTTC. It is translated as CASSEATSGRTEQFF. The V gene is TRBV6-1, the J gene TRBJ2-1; 12 bases match TRBD2. The ends lost 3 bases at V and 10 bases at J; junction bases unmatched: 7. Germline loops: CDR1 MNHNS, CDR2 SASEGT. This CDR3 region has 15 residues.

V and J are TRBV19 and TRBJ1-1, with D maybe TRBD1 (5 bases). The CDR3 runs 13 residues. Trimming removed 4 bases from V and 4 bases from J, with 10 bases in between. Looked up from germline, CDR1 is LNHDA and CDR2 is SQIVND (reference sequence). This CDR3 is CASSRWGRTEAFF. The CDR3 DNA reads as TGTGCCAGTAGTAGATGGGGACGCACTGAAGCTTTCTTT. Full variable domain (missing parts from reference TRBV19 and TRBJ1-1): DGGITQSPKYLFRKEGQNVTLSCEQNLNHDAMYWYRQDPGQGLRLIYYSQIVNDFQKGDIAEGYSVSREKKESFPLTVTSAQKNPTAFYLCASSRWGRTEAFFGQGTRLTVV.

The chain employs TRBV4-3 and TRBJ1-1, with 8 bases fitting TRBD1. With V trimmed by 6 bases and J by 1 base, 7 bases remained unmatched. There are 15 residues in the CDR3. The germline CDR1 and CDR2 sequences are LGHNA and YSLEER. CDR3 sequence (DNA): TGCGCCAGCAGAGCAGCAGACAGGGGGAACACTGAAGCTTTCTTT. Translated, it gives CASRAADRGNTEAFF.

Only one count was recorded for this clone. The V call is TRBV19, the J call TRBJ1-2; a weak D match, TRBD1 (5 bases). From germline, CDR1 is LNHDA and CDR2 SQIVND (reference sequence). This CDR3 contains 16 residues. V gave up 0 bases and J gave up 5 bases, with 16 bases separating them. The CDR3 is CASSIDMDMAGYGYTF. CDR3 coding DNA: TGTGCCAGTAGTATAGATATGGACATGGCGGGTTATGGCTACACCTTC.

V and J are TRBV27 and TRBJ2-7; 8 bases fit TRBD1. CDR1 is MNHEY and CDR2 is SMNVEV in the germline V gene (reference sequence). The V and J ends lost 5 bases and 3 bases, in that order; junction bases with no gene match: 6. The CDR3 extends over 14 amino acids. CDR3 sequence: CASSTQGADYEQYF. CDR3 coding DNA: TGTGCCAGCAGTACTCAGGGGGCGGACTACGAGCAGTACTTC.

The genes are TRBV3-1 (or the pseudogene TRBV3-2) and TRBJ1-1; D not certain. V dropped 5 bases and J dropped 4 bases, with 2 bases sitting between them. The CDR3 contains 10 residues. Germline CDR1 LGHDT, CDR2 YNNKEL (reference sequence). The CDR3, as DNA: TGTGCCAGCAGCGGCACTGAAGCTTTCTTT. Its translation: CASSGTEAFF.

The J gene is TRBJ1-5, the V gene TRBV23-1; tentatively, D is TRBD1 (5 bases). TRBV23-1 is known as an ORF, though its function is uncertain. CDR3 size: 20 residues. Trimming shortened V by 6 bases and J by 2 bases, and 29 bases separated the two germline ends. The CDR3 reads CASRPKTGLSQGKCNQPQHF. The DNA for the CDR3 is TGCGCCAGCAGACCCAAAACCGGTCTAAGTCAGGGCAAGTGCAATCAGCCCCAGCATTTT.

This chain joins TRBV30 and TRBJ1-2, with 8 bases matching TRBD1. Germline V lookup: CDR1 GTSNPN, CDR2 SVGIG (reference sequence). V dropped 1 base and J dropped 2; count of bases not matched to a gene: 6. This CDR3 has 15 residues. The CDR3 reads CAWSGPRQGNYGYTF. For the CDR3, the DNA is TGTGCCTGGAGTGGTCCCCGACAGGGGAACTATGGCTACACCTTC.

V usage is TRBV7-2 and J usage is TRBJ1-5, with no clear D. V gave up 5 bases and J gave up 5 bases, with 16 bases separating them. The CDR3 length is 15 residues. Germline V gene lookup returns CDR1 SGHTA and CDR2 FQGNSA. The chain's CDR3 is CASSLRGKADQPQHF. CDR3 sequence (DNA): TGTGCCAGCAGCCTACGCGGGAAAGCAGATCAGCCCCAGCATTTT.

The rearrangement links TRBV25-1 to TRBJ2-1; D remains ambiguous. Germline V gene lookup returns CDR1 MGHDK and CDR2 SYGVNS. The CDR3 runs 11 residues. Trimming pared 6 bases from V and 8 bases from J, leaving 8 bases between. The CDR3 DNA follows: TGTGCCAGCAGCGCAACGGATGAGCAGTTCTTC. Amino acid sequence: CASSATDEQFF. The variable domain in full, completed from reference TRBV25-1 and TRBJ2-1, reads EADIYQTPRYLVIGTGKKITLECSQTMGHDKMYWYQQDPGMELHLIHYSYGVNSTEKGDLSSESTVSRIRTEHFPLTLESARPSHTSQYLCASSATDEQFFGPGTRLTVL.

The chain employs TRBV19 and TRBJ1-5, with D maybe TRBD1 (5 bases). CDR3 length equals 12 residues. The germline gives CDR1 LNHDA, CDR2 SQIVND (reference sequence). V was cut by 11 bases and J by 5 bases, with 13 bases left in between. The DNA of the CDR3 is TGTGCCGCAAGGGGTTGGGATCAGCCCCAGCATTTT. It specifies CAARGWDQPQHF.

The J gene is TRBJ2-3, the V gene TRBV4-2, with D hard to call. The V end was cut by 8 bases, the J end by 1 base, with 19 bases between. The germline V gene has CDR1 LGHNA and CDR2 YNFKEQ. The CDR3 has 16 amino acids. CDR3 protein: CASSIIGPSRTDTQYF. CDR3 nucleotides: TGTGCCAGCTCGATTATCGGGCCCAGCCGCACAGATACGCAGTATTTT.

The CDR3 DNA reads TGCAGTGCTAGTGGCGTAGGGGCCGGTGGCTACGAGCAGTACTTC. Its protein is CSASGVGAGGYEQYF. The rearrangement uses TRBV20-1 and TRBJ2-7, with D tentatively TRBD1 (5 bases). Trimming pared 3 bases from V and 3 bases from J, leaving 18 bases between. Germline V gene sequence: CDR1 DFQATT, CDR2 SNEGSKA (reference sequence). This CDR3 is 15 amino acids long.

The chain is built from TRBV14 and TRBJ2-7; D is possibly TRBD1 or TRBD2 (5 bases each). V was pared by 1 base and J by 7 bases, with 14 bases between. This CDR3 region has 14 residues. Germline V gives CDR1 SGHDN, CDR2 FVKESK. Written as DNA, the CDR3 is TGTGCCAGCAGCCAAGGGGGCGGGCCCCTGGAGCAGTACTTC. Its protein is CASSQGGGPLEQYF.

The V call is TRBV28, the J call TRBJ2-1, with D unclear. Germline values: CDR1 MDHEN, CDR2 SYDVKM. Trimming left V 5 bases short and J 5 bases short, with 7 bases between. The CDR3 length is 12 residues. The CDR3 region has the DNA TGTGCCAGCAGTCCGGGCCACAATGAGCAGTTCTTC. Its protein product is CASSPGHNEQFF.

To note about this clone: Other DNA variants within this sample encode the same CDR3. This rearrangement joins TRBV5-1 to TRBJ2-5; 8 bases match TRBD2. V was pared by 0 bases and J by 2 bases, with 6 bases of the junction left unmatched. Germline lookup yields CDR1 SGHRS and CDR2 YFSETQ. The CDR3 has 16 residues. This CDR3 is CASSLGPGGGQETQYF. As DNA, the CDR3 is TGCGCCAGCAGCTTGGGTCCGGGGGGGGGACAAGAGACCCAGTACTTC.

This rearrangement joins TRBV27 to TRBJ1-6; no firm D call. Germline V gene sequence: CDR1 MNHEY, CDR2 SMNVEV (reference sequence). The CDR3 spans 14 residues. V lost 5 bases and J 6 bases, leaving 11 bases between the germline ends. The CDR3 DNA is TGTGCCAGCAGTGTTCTCCTACCTAATTCACCCCTCCACTTT. This sequence encodes CASSVLLPNSPLHF.

The chain recombines TRBV5-4 with TRBJ1-1, with unresolved D. Germline V gives CDR1 SGHNT, CDR2 YYREEE (reference sequence). V gave up 5 bases and J gave up 1 base, with 12 bases separating them. This CDR3 region has 14 residues. The CDR3, as DNA: TGTGCCAGCAGTCTCTCCCGCAGGAACACTGAAGCTTTCTTT. Amino acids: CASSLSRRNTEAFF. Full variable domain (remainder filled in from reference TRBV5-4 and TRBJ1-1): ETGVTQSPTHLIKTRGQQVTLRCSSQSGHNTVSWYQQALGQGPQFIFQYYREEENGRGNFPPRFSGLQFPNYSSELNVNALELDDSALYLCASSLSRRNTEAFFGQGTRLTVV.

This clone was seen just once. V is TRBV13 and J is TRBJ1-2, with D perhaps TRBD1 (5 bases). CDR1 and CDR2 (germline): PRHDT, FYEKMQ (reference sequence). The CDR3 extends over 14 amino acids. The ends were cut back, 2 bases at V and 3 bases at J, with 10 bases in the middle. CDR3 DNA: TGTGCCAGCAGCTTATCGGGGGTTTACTATGGCTACACCTTC. This codes for CASSLSGVYYGYTF.

This sequence joins TRBV5-5 and TRBJ2-5; TRBD2 matches at 10 bases. This CDR3 region has 16 residues. With V trimmed by 4 bases and J by 2 bases, 8 bases remained unmatched. Germline V CDR1 and CDR2: SGHKS, YYEKEE (reference sequence). In DNA form, the CDR3 reads TGTGCCAGCAGCCCGGGGGTACTAGCGGGGCAAGAGACCCAGTACTTC. This encodes CASSPGVLAGQETQYF.

CDR3 in DNA: TGTGCCAGCAGACCACGGGACAGAACAACTAATGAAAAACTGTTTTTT. Its protein is CASRPRDRTTNEKLFF. V and J are TRBV2 and TRBJ1-4; TRBD1 aligns across 7 bases. Germline V CDR1 and CDR2: SNHLY, FYNNEI. The CDR3 spans 16 residues. V dropped 6 bases and J dropped 0; count of bases not matched to a gene: 7.

The rearrangement uses TRBV4-2 and TRBJ2-7, with D uncertain. The CDR3 is made up of 14 amino acids. Germline CDR1 is LGHNA and CDR2 is YNFKEQ. V was clipped by 0 bases and J by 4 bases, with 10 bases between them. In DNA, the CDR3 is TGTGCCAGCAGCCAAGATCAATCTCTTTACGAGCAGTACTTC. Its translation is CASSQDQSLYEQYF.

This clone has a handful of counts. V and J are TRBV7-9 and TRBJ2-7; D is tentatively TRBD1 or TRBD2 (5 bases each). The CDR3 is 13 residues long. Germline V gene data show CDR1 as SEHNR and CDR2 as FQNEAQ (reference sequence). V was cut by 4 bases and J by 4 bases, with 11 bases left in between. The CDR3 DNA sequence: TGTGCCAGCAGCTCCGGGACCGATTACGAGCAGTACTTC. Translation gives CASSSGTDYEQYF.

J is TRBJ2-7 and V is TRBV6-2 or TRBV6-3; possible D gene TRBD1, 6 bases. The V end lost 1 base, the J end lost 3 bases, and 13 bases lay between the germline ends. In germline, CDR1 is MNHEY, CDR2 SVGEGT. The CDR3 runs 15 residues. As DNA, the CDR3 is TGTGCCAGCAGTTACTGGGACATCGTGGACTACGAGCAGTACTTC. This translates into CASSYWDIVDYEQYF.

This clone was picked up a small number of times. V and J are TRBV6-1 and TRBJ1-1, with D possibly TRBD1 on 6 matching bases. With 3 bases removed from V and 4 bases from J, the gap between germline ends came to 9 bases. The CDR3 is 13 amino acids. Germline V CDR1 and CDR2: MNHNS, SASEGT. As DNA, the CDR3 is TGTGCCAGCAGTGAGACAGGTTCCACTGAAGCTTTCTTT. Translated, it gives CASSETGSTEAFF.